The clone carrying this T cell receptor beta chain showed up just a few times. What it binds is unknown. This sample is part of a study of CD8 T cells in ankylosing spondylitis. General study points: In synovial fluid and blood from reactive arthritis, some motif variants were previously reported. Within matched ankylosing spondylitis synovial fluid, disease-linked clones were reportedly significantly enriched.

Molecular-barcoded quantitative 5'-RACE produced these TCR beta libraries. TCRdb ran MiXCR on the 5' RACE reads and lists one entry per CDR3 protein. Of about 240,000 distinct CDR3 sequences listed, 8% to 9.5% are singletons. The CDR3 spans 12 residues. The J segment lost 9 bases and the V segment lost 5 bases, leaving 7 bases of the junction unmatched. Germline assignment: CDR1 DFQATT and CDR2 SNEGSKA (reference sequence). The TCR originated in a male donor with ankylosing spondylitis or in good health (not recorded which). The chain couples TRBV20-1 to TRBJ1-5, with 7 bases identical to TRBD1. What was sequenced was blood, either unsorted or a sorted T cell fraction (not recorded which). The CDR3 sequence is CSARQGRGPQHF. CDR3 coding DNA: TGCAGTGCTCGACAGGGACGGGGGCCCCAGCATTTT.